The 15 T cell receptor beta chains below come from one sample, sequenced in a study of control samples from healthy donors and cancer patients. The data were produced by immunoSEQ multiplex PCR, yet TCRdb's version contains in-frame clones alone and is incomplete. This table has 100,000 to 150,000 clones, over 85% appearing once. Sequencing was performed on blood. The receptor source for this set is a man between 18 and 29 years old in good health.

Only one count was recorded for this clone. The J gene is TRBJ1-2, the V gene TRBV19; 7 nucleotides match TRBD1. Germline-derived CDR1 and CDR2 are LNHDA and SQIVND (reference sequence). J lost 3 bases, V lost 1 base, and 8 bases had no gene match. This CDR3 has 16 residues. CDR3 amino acids: CASSIGATGTDYGYTF. The CDR3 nucleotides read TGTGCCAGTAGTATAGGGGCAACCGGGACAGACTATGGCTACACCTTC.

The V call is TRBV6-5, the J call TRBJ1-2; D is unclear. V shed 3 bases and J shed 4 bases, with 18 bases lying between them. The CDR3 length is 16 residues. Germline CDR1 and CDR2: MNHEY and SVGAGI. The CDR3 region is CASSYRPQDGFYGYTF. For the CDR3, the DNA is TGTGCCAGCAGTTATCGCCCTCAGGACGGGTTCTATGGCTACACCTTC.

The chain couples TRBV5-6 to TRBJ2-7; a possible D gene is TRBD1 (5 bases). The CDR3 totals 14 residues. Trimming pared 0 bases from V and 1 base from J, leaving 8 bases between. Germline CDR1 SGHDT, CDR2 YYEEEE. The DNA of the CDR3 is TGTGCCAGCAGCTTGGCGGACATGTCCTACGAGCAGTACTTC. Translation: CASSLADMSYEQYF. The full variable domain, in which reference TRBV5-6 and TRBJ2-7 provide the parts outside the CDR3, is DAGVTQSPTHLIKTRGQQVTLRCSPKSGHDTVSWYQQALGQGPQFIFQYYEEEERQRGNFPDRFSGHQFPNYSSELNVNALLLGDSALYLCASSLADMSYEQYFGPGTRLTVT.

In its sample, this clone was seen once. The gene calls are TRBV5-4 and TRBJ2-2, with D possibly matching TRBD2 (6 bases). This CDR3 region has 15 residues. The V end lost 4 bases, the J end lost 0 bases, and 10 bases lay between the germline ends. Germline V gene sequence: CDR1 SGHNT, CDR2 YYREEE (reference sequence). The CDR3 sequence: CASSRERANTGELFF. The CDR3 DNA is TGTGCCAGCAGCCGAGAGCGGGCGAACACCGGGGAGCTGTTTTTT.

The table lists this clone with a few counts. The gene calls are TRBV2 and TRBJ2-3; D may be TRBD1 (6 bases). The V end was cut by 7 bases, the J end by 2 bases, with 19 bases between. Germline V gene data show CDR1 as SNHLY and CDR2 as FYNNEI. The length of the CDR3 is 16 residues. The CDR3 protein is CASTWGRQVDTDTQYF. CDR3 coding DNA: TGTGCCAGCACTTGGGGGCGACAGGTGGACACAGATACGCAGTATTTT.

The chain combines TRBV19 with TRBJ2-3; the match to TRBD2 covers 12 bases. The germline V gene has CDR1 LNHDA and CDR2 SQIVND (reference sequence). The CDR3 spans 18 residues. The J segment lost 6 bases and the V segment lost 0 bases, leaving 10 bases of the junction unmatched. CDR3 coding DNA: TGTGCCAGTAGTATAGATCTATTCGGACTAGCGGGGTCGGATACGCAGTATTTT. This sequence encodes CASSIDLFGLAGSDTQYF.

This clone was observed a single time. V and J are TRBV6-5 and TRBJ1-2, with a possible D match to TRBD1 (5 bases). CDR1 is MNHEY and CDR2 is SVGAGI in the germline V gene. The V end was cut by 10 bases, the J end by 7 bases, with 22 bases between. This CDR3 has 14 amino acids. The CDR3 loop is CATPGGESVGGYTF. The CDR3 DNA reads as TGTGCCACCCCCGGGGGAGAATCGGTGGGTGGCTACACCTTC.

The chain couples TRBV4-2 to TRBJ2-1; 7 nucleotides line up with TRBD1. The CDR3 is 14 amino acids. With 3 bases clipped from V and 3 bases from J, the junction kept 2 bases outside the gene matches. Germline values: CDR1 LGHNA, CDR2 YNFKEQ. In DNA, the CDR3 is TGTGCCAGCAGCCACCGGACAGGCTACAATGAGCAGTTCTTC. Protein: CASSHRTGYNEQFF.

This rearrangement joins TRBV2 to TRBJ2-2; 8 bases map to TRBD2. Per germline, CDR1 SNHLY and CDR2 FYNNEI. This CDR3 spans 17 amino acids. Trimming took 7 bases from V and 0 from J; bases not matched to a gene: 10. The CDR3: CASTQGPSGSNTGELFF. For the CDR3, the DNA is TGTGCCAGCACCCAAGGGCCTAGCGGGTCGAACACCGGGGAGCTGTTTTTT.

V is TRBV7-9 and J is TRBJ2-7; 9 nucleotides agree with TRBD1. Trimming at V came to 4 bases and at J to 4 bases, leaving 5 bases not matched to a gene. This CDR3 spans 14 amino acids. Germline V gene sequence: CDR1 SEHNR, CDR2 FQNEAQ (reference sequence). CDR3 DNA: TGTGCCAGCAGCTGGACAGGGGCTCGGTACGAGCAGTACTTC. This translates into CASSWTGARYEQYF.

The J gene is TRBJ2-2, the V gene TRBV19, with TRBD2 identical over 9 bases. V lost 6 bases, J lost 0 bases, and 5 bases stayed unmatched. CDR3 length: 16 amino acids. Germline CDR1 and CDR2: LNHDA and SQIVND (reference sequence). The CDR3 reads CASSRLAGTNTGELFF. CDR3 coding DNA: TGTGCCAGTAGCCGGCTAGCGGGGACGAACACCGGGGAGCTGTTTTTT.

The chain combines TRBV19 with TRBJ2-7; TRBD1 aligns across 10 bases. J lost 5 bases, V lost 5 bases, and 9 bases had no gene match. The CDR3 spans 15 residues. Germline CDR1 reads LNHDA; CDR2 reads SQIVND (reference sequence). CDR3 amino acids: CASSPRDRGNDEQYF. The CDR3 nucleotides read TGTGCCAGTAGTCCCAGGGACAGGGGAAACGACGAGCAGTACTTC.

This clone was picked up a small number of times. The chain has TRBV30 and TRBJ2-5; D is perhaps TRBD2 (6 bases). Trimming removed 4 bases at V and 5 bases at J, with 11 bases between. Per the germline V gene, CDR1 is GTSNPN and CDR2 is SVGIG (reference sequence). CDR3 length: 12 residues. CDR3: CAWNGGGETQYF. Here the CDR3 DNA reads TGTGCCTGGAACGGGGGTGGGGAGACCCAGTACTTC.

The chain is built from TRBV18 and TRBJ1-4, with D unclear. The CDR3 totals 13 residues. V lost 3 bases and J lost 6, with 8 bases in between. Germline lookup yields CDR1 KGHSH and CDR2 LQKENI. DNA for the CDR3: TGTGCCAGCTCACCGGCTAGGGATGAAAAACTGTTTTTT. Encoded protein: CASSPARDEKLFF.

The gene calls are TRBV29-1 and TRBJ2-3, with 12 bases aligning to TRBD1. Per germline, CDR1 SQVTM and CDR2 ANQGSEA. Losses at the gene ends were 4 bases for V and 6 bases for J; bases not matched to a gene: 8. The CDR3 has 15 residues. CDR3 DNA: TGCAGCGTTGGTCCCGGGACAGGGGGCTCGGATACGCAGTATTTT. Its protein is CSVGPGTGGSDTQYF.